This T cell receptor beta chain comes out of a study of blood T cells in healthy people across ages. Study in general: For every two T cells, template switching captured about one barcoded beta molecule.

This CDR3 is built from 15 residues. CDR1 is SGHVS, CDR2 FQNEAQ, per germline. Trimming pared 5 bases from V and 0 bases from J, leaving 14 bases between. Study observations and caveats: Long-lived and aged donors differed, with more naive CD4+ cells and higher diversity in the long-lived.

About this clonotype itself: Its antigen is unidentified.

A second about 6 to 12 cycle PCR used barcoded and J-beta primers. TCRdb re-called the 5' RACE reads with MiXCR, one entry per CDR3 protein. Among around 1,500,000 distinct CDR3 sequences listed, approximately 30% were seen once. In terms of origin and age, donors were healthy Caucasian individuals from Russia aged about 6 to 95. Every donor provided around 9.5 milliliters of peripheral blood. Specimen: blood. The clonotype comes from a woman in her twenties or thirties in good health. J is TRBJ2-7 and V is TRBV7-8; possible D gene TRBD2, 6 bases. The CDR3 is CASSTLADSSYEQYF. CDR3 sequence (DNA): TGTGCCAGCAGCACATTAGCGGATAGCTCCTACGAGCAGTACTTC.